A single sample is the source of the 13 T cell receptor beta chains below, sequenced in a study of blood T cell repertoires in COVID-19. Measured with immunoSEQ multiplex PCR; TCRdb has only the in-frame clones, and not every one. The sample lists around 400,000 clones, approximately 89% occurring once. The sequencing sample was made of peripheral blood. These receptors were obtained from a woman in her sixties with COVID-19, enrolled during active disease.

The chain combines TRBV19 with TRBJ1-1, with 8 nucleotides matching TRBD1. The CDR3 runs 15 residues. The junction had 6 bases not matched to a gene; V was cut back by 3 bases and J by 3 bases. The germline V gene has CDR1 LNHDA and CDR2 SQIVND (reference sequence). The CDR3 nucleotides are TGTGCCAGTAGTATTGGGACAGGTGGTGACACTGAAGCTTTCTTT. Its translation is CASSIGTGGDTEAFF.

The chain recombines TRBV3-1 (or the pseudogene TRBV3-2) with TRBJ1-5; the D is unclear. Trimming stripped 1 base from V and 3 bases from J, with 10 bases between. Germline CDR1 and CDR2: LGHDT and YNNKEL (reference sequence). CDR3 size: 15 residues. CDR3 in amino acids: CASSQAGFFNQPQHF. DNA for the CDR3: TGTGCCAGCAGCCAAGCAGGTTTCTTCAATCAGCCCCAGCATTTT.

The CDR3 protein is CASSIVRNTEAFF. In DNA form, the CDR3 reads TGTGCCAGTAGTATCGTGCGGAACACTGAAGCTTTCTTT. The rearrangement joins TRBV19 to TRBJ1-1; D uncertain. Trimming shortened V by 3 bases and J by 1 base, and 6 bases separated the two germline ends. Germline CDR1 reads LNHDA; CDR2 reads SQIVND (reference sequence). The CDR3 spans 13 residues.

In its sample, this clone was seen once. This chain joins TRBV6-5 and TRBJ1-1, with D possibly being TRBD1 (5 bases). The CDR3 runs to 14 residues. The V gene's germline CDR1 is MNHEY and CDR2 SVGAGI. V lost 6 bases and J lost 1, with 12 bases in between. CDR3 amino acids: CASSSGLSNTEAFF. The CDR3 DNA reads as TGTGCCAGCAGCTCGGGACTTTCGAACACTGAAGCTTTCTTT.

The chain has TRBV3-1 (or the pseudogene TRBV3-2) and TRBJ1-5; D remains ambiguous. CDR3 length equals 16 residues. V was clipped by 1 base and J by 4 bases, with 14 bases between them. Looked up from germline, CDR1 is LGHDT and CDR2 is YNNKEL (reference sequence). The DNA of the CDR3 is TGTGCCAGCAGCCAAGGGGGATCTACGGGAAATCAGCCCCAGCATTTT. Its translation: CASSQGGSTGNQPQHF.

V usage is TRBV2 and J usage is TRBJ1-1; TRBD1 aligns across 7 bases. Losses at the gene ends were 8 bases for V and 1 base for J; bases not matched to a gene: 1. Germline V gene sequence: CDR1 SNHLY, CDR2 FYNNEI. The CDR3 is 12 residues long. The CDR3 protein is CASDRANTEAFF. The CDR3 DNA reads TGTGCCAGCGACAGGGCGAACACTGAAGCTTTCTTT.

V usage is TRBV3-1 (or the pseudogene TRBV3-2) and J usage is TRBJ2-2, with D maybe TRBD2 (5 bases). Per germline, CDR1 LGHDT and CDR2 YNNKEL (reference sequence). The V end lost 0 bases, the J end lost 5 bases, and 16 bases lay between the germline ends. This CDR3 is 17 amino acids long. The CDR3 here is CASSQDRSGGRTGELFF. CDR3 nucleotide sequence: TGTGCCAGCAGCCAAGATCGGTCAGGAGGAAGGACCGGGGAGCTGTTTTTT.

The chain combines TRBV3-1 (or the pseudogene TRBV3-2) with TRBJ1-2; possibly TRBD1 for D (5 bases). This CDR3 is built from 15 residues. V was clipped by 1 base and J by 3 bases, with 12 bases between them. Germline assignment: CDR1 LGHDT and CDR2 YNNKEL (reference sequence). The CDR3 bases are TGTGCCAGCAGCCAAGCTCATAAAGGGGACTATGGCTACACCTTC. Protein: CASSQAHKGDYGYTF.

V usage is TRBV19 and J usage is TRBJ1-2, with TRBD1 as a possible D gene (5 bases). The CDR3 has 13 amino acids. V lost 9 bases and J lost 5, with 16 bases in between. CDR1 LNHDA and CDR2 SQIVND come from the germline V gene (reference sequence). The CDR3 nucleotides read TGTGCCAGCAGGGAGGACGGGAAATATGGCTACACCTTC. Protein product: CASREDGKYGYTF.

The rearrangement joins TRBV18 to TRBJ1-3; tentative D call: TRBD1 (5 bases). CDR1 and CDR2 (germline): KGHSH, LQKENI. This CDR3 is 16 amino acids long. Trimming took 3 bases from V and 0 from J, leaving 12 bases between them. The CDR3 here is CASSPSQGLSGNTIYF. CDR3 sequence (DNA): TGTGCCAGCTCACCCAGCCAGGGACTCTCTGGAAACACCATATATTTT.

This CDR3 reads CASSFSYRGGANVLTF. In nucleotides, the CDR3 is TGTGCCAGCAGCTTCTCTTATAGGGGTGGGGCCAACGTCCTGACTTTC. V is TRBV7-6 and J is TRBJ2-6; D might be TRBD1 (5 bases). The germline V gene has CDR1 SGHVS and CDR2 FNYEAQ. This CDR3 has 16 amino acids. V shed 3 bases and J shed 3 bases, with 12 bases lying between them. Based on the CDR3 plus reference TRBV7-6 and TRBJ2-6, the full variable domain is GAGVSQSPRYKVTKRGQDVALRCDPISGHVSLYWYRQALGQGPEFLTYFNYEAQQDKSGLPNDRFSAERPEGSISTLTIQRTEQRDSAMYRCASSFSYRGGANVLTFGAGSRLTVL.

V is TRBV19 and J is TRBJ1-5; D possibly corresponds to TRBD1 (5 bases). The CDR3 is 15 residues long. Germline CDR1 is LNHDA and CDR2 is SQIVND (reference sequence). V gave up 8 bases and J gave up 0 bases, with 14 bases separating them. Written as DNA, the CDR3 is TGTGCCAGTCAGTACCGACAGTCTAGCAATCAGCCCCAGCATTTT. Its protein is CASQYRQSSNQPQHF.

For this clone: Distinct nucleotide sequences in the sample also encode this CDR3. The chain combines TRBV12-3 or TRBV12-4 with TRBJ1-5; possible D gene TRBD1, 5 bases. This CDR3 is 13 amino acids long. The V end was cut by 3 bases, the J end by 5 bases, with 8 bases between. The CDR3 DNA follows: TGTGCCAGCAGTTTTACAGGCGATCAGCCCCAGCATTTT. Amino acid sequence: CASSFTGDQPQHF.